These T cell receptor beta chains were read from a single sample in a study of CD8+CD57+ T cells in acquired aplastic anemia. TCRdb independently ran MiXCR on the reads; one entry per CDR3 protein. The repertoire holds roughly 160,000 distinct CDR3 sequences, with about 60% as singletons. Material: sorted CD4+, CD8+, or CD8+CD57+ T cells (not recorded which) from PBMCs. All receptors derive from a human donor in good health. CDR3s include the opening cysteine and the closing phenylalanine or tryptophan. A D gene is named only where the DNA matches it firmly. For some rows the clone size is stated as once, few or many, or as a class when expanded; others skip it.

CDR3aa: CASSPRLAGGPVTGELFF; CDR3nt: TGTGCCAGCAGCCCTCGACTAGCGGGGGGGCCCGTCACCGGGGAGCTGTTTTTT; v_gene: TRBV9; d_gene: TRBD2; j_gene: TRBJ2-2; abundance: .
CDR3aa: CAISESQGSYEQYF; CDR3nt: TGTGCCATCAGTGAGTCACAGGGGTCCTACGAGCAGTACTTC; v_gene: TRBV10-3; d_gene: TRBD1; j_gene: TRBJ2-7; abundance: once
CDR3aa: CASSLRLGSDSPLHF; CDR3nt: TGTGCCAGCAGCTTACGATTAGGGTCGGATTCACCCCTCCACTTT; v_gene: TRBV7-8; d_gene: .; j_gene: TRBJ1-6; abundance: many
CDR3aa: CASSEGQGNGYTF; CDR3nt: TGTGCCAGCAGCGAGGGACAGGGGAATGGCTACACCTTC; v_gene: TRBV7-6; d_gene: TRBD1; j_gene: TRBJ1-2; abundance: .
CDR3aa: CASSQVENYEQYF; CDR3nt: TGTGCCAGCAGCCAAGTGGAGAATTACGAGCAGTACTTC; v_gene: TRBV4-2; d_gene: .; j_gene: TRBJ2-7; abundance: .
CDR3aa: CSVEDRAGSAEQYF; CDR3nt: TGCAGCGTTGAAGATCGGGCAGGGTCAGCCGAGCAGTACTTC; v_gene: TRBV29-1; d_gene: .; j_gene: TRBJ2-7; abundance: .
CDR3aa: CASSFLGRVEQYF; CDR3nt: TGTGCCAGCAGCTTCTTGGGTAGGGTTGAGCAGTACTTC; v_gene: TRBV7-9; d_gene: .; j_gene: TRBJ2-7; abundance: .
CDR3aa: CASNPTSGSNEQFF; CDR3nt: TGTGCCAGTAACCCTACTAGCGGGAGTAATGAGCAGTTCTTC; v_gene: TRBV19; d_gene: TRBD2; j_gene: TRBJ2-1; abundance: .
CDR3aa: CATGQGLGTNEKLFF; CDR3nt: TGTGCCACGGGACAGGGGTTGGGGACTAATGAAAAACTGTTTTTT; v_gene: TRBV10-3; d_gene: TRBD1; j_gene: TRBJ1-4; abundance: .
CDR3aa: CASSATGARDQPQHF; CDR3nt: TGCGCCAGCAGCGCTACAGGAGCAAGAGATCAGCCCCAGCATTTT; v_gene: TRBV4-1; d_gene: .; j_gene: TRBJ1-5; abundance: .
CDR3aa: CASSDRTTSWVAEAFF; CDR3nt: TGTGCCAGCAGCGACAGGACGACTTCCTGGGTCGCTGAAGCTTTCTTT; v_gene: TRBV7-9; d_gene: .; j_gene: TRBJ1-1; abundance: .
CDR3aa: CASSRWVGRPYEQYF; CDR3nt: TGTGCCAGCAGCCGATGGGTCGGGCGACCATACGAGCAGTACTTC; v_gene: TRBV14; d_gene: .; j_gene: TRBJ2-7; abundance: .
CDR3aa: CATSDGQGFRETQYF; CDR3nt: TGTGCCACCAGTGACGGACAGGGGTTTAGGGAGACCCAGTACTTC; v_gene: TRBV24-1; d_gene: TRBD1; j_gene: TRBJ2-5; abundance: many
CDR3aa: CASSVDSLTGRSEQYF; CDR3nt: TGTGCCAGCAGCGTAGATTCCCTGACAGGGAGGAGCGAGCAGTACTTC; v_gene: TRBV9; d_gene: .; j_gene: TRBJ2-7; abundance: .
CDR3aa: CASSDAENENSPLHF; CDR3nt: TGTGCCAGCAGTGATGCGGAAAATGAGAATTCACCCCTCCACTTT; v_gene: TRBV6-2/TRBV6-3; d_gene: .; j_gene: TRBJ1-6; abundance: .
CDR3aa: CASSPVGSNQPQHF; CDR3nt: TGTGCTAGCAGCCCCGTGGGGAGCAATCAGCCCCAGCATTTT; v_gene: TRBV7-9; d_gene: .; j_gene: TRBJ1-5; abundance: .
CDR3aa: CAGSATSASNEQFF; CDR3nt: TGTGCCGGCAGCGCGACTAGCGCCTCCAATGAGCAGTTCTTC; v_gene: TRBV2; d_gene: TRBD2; j_gene: TRBJ2-1; abundance: .